Presented here are 13 T cell receptor beta chains from one specimen sequenced in a study of T-cell reconstitution after alpha-beta-depleted transplantation in children. Preparation of the TCRbeta library used unique molecular identifiers. TCRdb processed the PCR reads anew with MiXCR; each CDR3 protein has one entry. The sample contains 600,000 to 700,000 distinct CDR3 sequences, approximately 16% of which appear only once. This material consisted of PBMCs from the stem cell graft donor, taken from the stem cell graft. The receptors stem from a human donor who donated a stem cell graft to a child with acute myeloid leukemia.

In its sample, this clonotype was seen many times. The V gene is TRBV15, the J gene TRBJ2-2; 7 positions agree with TRBD2. This CDR3 region has 14 residues. Germline V lookup: CDR1 LNHNV, CDR2 YYDKDF (reference sequence). The trim removed 3 bases at V and 3 bases at J, leaving 1 base unmatched. The chain's CDR3 is CATSSGRDTGELFF. CDR3 coding DNA: TGTGCCACCAGCAGTGGGAGGGACACCGGGGAGCTGTTTTTT.

The genes are TRBV28 and TRBJ1-6; D ambiguous. CDR1 MDHEN and CDR2 SYDVKM come from the germline V gene. Trimming removed 5 bases from V and 5 bases from J, with 10 bases in between. This CDR3 has 14 residues. The CDR3 spells CASSEDGHNSPLHF. The CDR3 region has the DNA TGTGCCAGCAGTGAGGATGGGCATAATTCACCCCTCCACTTT.

J is TRBJ2-7 and V is TRBV25-1, with D possibly being TRBD1 or TRBD2 (5 bases each). Trimming left V 1 base short and J 2 bases short, with 12 bases between. CDR1 and CDR2 (germline): MGHDK, SYGVNS. This CDR3 region has 15 residues. In DNA, the CDR3 is TGTGCCAGCAGTGAATCGAGGGGCCATCCCTACGAGCAGTACTTC. Its translation is CASSESRGHPYEQYF.

In this sample, this clonotype turned up a few times. The V and J genes are TRBV5-1 and TRBJ2-3, with unresolved D. V was pared by 0 bases and J by 4 bases, with 15 bases between. The CDR3 runs 16 residues. The germline CDR1 and CDR2 sequences are SGHRS and YFSETQ. The CDR3 reads CASSLESRQEPDTQYF. CDR3 in DNA: TGCGCCAGCAGCTTGGAAAGCCGCCAGGAGCCAGATACGCAGTATTTT. The full variable domain, completed using reference TRBV5-1 and TRBJ2-3, is KAGVTQTPRYLIKTRGQQVTLSCSPISGHRSVSWYQQTPGQGLQFLFEYFSETQRNKGNFPGRFSGRQFSNSRSEMNVSTLELGDSALYLCASSLESRQEPDTQYFGPGTRLTVL.

This chain uses TRBV5-6 with TRBJ2-6, with 7 bases identical to TRBD2. Germline CDR1 and CDR2: SGHDT and YYEEEE. The CDR3 sequence is 18 residues long. Trimming took 1 base from V and 0 from J; bases not matched to a gene: 7. CDR3 nucleotide sequence: TGTGCCAGCAGCTTGCGTACTAGCGCTTCCTCTGGGGCCAACGTCCTGACTTTC. Its protein is CASSLRTSASSGANVLTF.

Ten or more counts support this clonotype. The chain couples TRBV18 to TRBJ2-5, with D unclear. The length of the CDR3 is 13 residues. The germline CDR1 and CDR2 sequences are KGHSH and LQKENI. V was shortened by 2 bases and J by 4 bases, with 8 bases between the two germline ends. CDR3: CASSPGFGETQYF. The CDR3 DNA reads as TGTGCCAGCTCACCAGGGTTCGGAGAGACCCAGTACTTC.

The rearrangement uses TRBV25-1 and TRBJ2-3; 8 nucleotides align to TRBD2. The germline V gene has CDR1 MGHDK and CDR2 SYGVNS. The CDR3 runs to 17 residues. After removal of 8 bases from V and 2 bases from J, the junction contained 15 bases not matched to a gene. Here the CDR3 DNA reads TGTGCCAGCGAGAATTTGGCGGGGGGTTTTTCCACAGATACGCAGTATTTT. Amino acid sequence: CASENLAGGFSTDTQYF.

This clonotype was found many times. This chain uses TRBV20-1 with TRBJ1-6; possible D gene TRBD1, 5 bases. The CDR3 is 14 residues long. Trimming took off 3 bases at V and 10 bases at J, with 16 bases between the two ends. Germline values: CDR1 DFQATT, CDR2 SNEGSKA (reference sequence). This CDR3 is CSASTGALGSPLHF. The DNA of the CDR3 is TGCAGTGCTAGTACCGGGGCCTTGGGGTCACCCCTCCACTTT.

This clonotype occurred once. This chain uses TRBV7-2 with TRBJ1-4; D is perhaps TRBD1 (6 bases). This CDR3 spans 15 amino acids. Germline V gives CDR1 SGHTA, CDR2 FQGNSA. V lost 3 bases, J lost 4 bases, and 12 bases lay in between. CDR3 sequence reads: CASSFETGLNEKLFF. The CDR3 nucleotides read TGTGCCAGCAGCTTCGAGACAGGACTTAATGAAAAACTGTTTTTT. The whole variable domain, filled in from reference TRBV7-2 and TRBJ1-4, reads GAGVSQSPSNKVTEKGKDVELRCDPISGHTALYWYRQSLGQGLEFLIYFQGNSAPDKSGLPSDRFSAERTGGSVSTLTIQRTQQEDSAVYLCASSFETGLNEKLFFGSGTQLSVL.

At least ten counts were recorded for this clonotype. V gene TRBV20-1 combines with J gene TRBJ1-4; maybe TRBD1 (6 bases). There are 13 residues in the CDR3. V was cut by 6 bases and J by 0 bases, with 8 bases left in between. Looked up from germline, CDR1 is DFQATT and CDR2 is SNEGSKA (reference sequence). As DNA, the CDR3 is TGCAGTGCCAGGGGAGCAACTAATGAAAAACTGTTTTTT. It is translated as CSARGATNEKLFF.

This clonotype was observed at least ten times. V gene TRBV20-1 combines with J gene TRBJ1-2; TRBD1 agrees at 10 bases. After removal of 5 bases from V and 2 bases from J, the junction contained 8 bases not matched to a gene. Germline lookup yields CDR1 DFQATT and CDR2 SNEGSKA (reference sequence). The CDR3 is 15 amino acids. This CDR3 reads CSALDGTGENYGYTF. The CDR3, as DNA: TGCAGTGCTTTGGACGGGACAGGGGAGAACTATGGCTACACCTTC.

The sample holds a few counts of this clonotype. The rearrangement links TRBV5-6 to TRBJ1-4, with a weak D call TRBD1 (5 bases). V was cut by 4 bases and J by 5 bases, with 18 bases left in between. The CDR3 has 16 residues. The germline V gene has CDR1 SGHDT and CDR2 YYEEEE. The CDR3 is CASSGAGTWGNEKLFF. The CDR3 DNA reads TGTGCCAGCAGCGGAGCCGGGACGTGGGGGAATGAAAAACTGTTTTTT.

The chain links TRBV20-1 to TRBJ1-5, with no clear D. The CDR3 is 14 residues long. The germline V and J ends were trimmed by 3 bases and 0 bases, with 9 bases remaining between them. Germline V gives CDR1 DFQATT, CDR2 SNEGSKA (reference sequence). This CDR3 is CSARGHLSNQPQHF. Written as DNA, the CDR3 is TGCAGTGCTAGGGGCCACCTTAGCAATCAGCCCCAGCATTTT.